This TCR beta chain was recorded in a study of vaccination and CD4 T cells after COVID-19. Study information: Overlapping SARS-CoV-2, HCoV-NL63, HCoV-OC43 and HCoV-229E spike peptides were used to stimulate cells.

For this clonotype: Its specificity is not known.

Cultured CD4+ T-cell DNA underwent Oncomine TCR Beta short-read sequencing. Each CDR3 protein gets one entry after TCRdb re-called the PCR reads with MiXCR. Among about 27,000 distinct CDR3 sequences listed, 55% to 80% were seen once. Trimming shortened V by 2 bases and J by 1 base, and 2 bases separated the two germline ends. Germline CDR1 is SGHDN and CDR2 is FVKESK. The CDR3 has 12 amino acids. Sample treatment: roughly 11-day PBMC culture with coronavirus spike peptide pools or control peptides (ViraFEST assay). This chain uses TRBV14 with TRBJ2-5; no clear D gene. The TCR originated in a human donor who received a COVID-19 vaccine. This material consisted of CD4+ T cells from blood, cultured in vitro, taken after SARS-CoV-2 vaccination. CDR3 bases: TGTGCCAGCAGCCAAATCCAAGAGACCCAGTACTTC. Its translation: CASSQIQETQYF.